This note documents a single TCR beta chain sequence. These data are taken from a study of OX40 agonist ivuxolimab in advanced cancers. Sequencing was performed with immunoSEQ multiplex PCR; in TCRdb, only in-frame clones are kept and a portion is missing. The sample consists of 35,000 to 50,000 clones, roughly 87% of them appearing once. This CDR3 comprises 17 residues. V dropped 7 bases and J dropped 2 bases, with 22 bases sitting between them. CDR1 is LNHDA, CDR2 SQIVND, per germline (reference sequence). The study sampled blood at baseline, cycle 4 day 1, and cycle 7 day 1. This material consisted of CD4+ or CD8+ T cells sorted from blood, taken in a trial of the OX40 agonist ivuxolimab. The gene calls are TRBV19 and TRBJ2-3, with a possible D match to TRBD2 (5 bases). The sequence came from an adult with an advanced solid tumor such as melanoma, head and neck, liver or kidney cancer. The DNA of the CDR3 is TGTGCCAGTAACAACGGGGTCTGGGGATTCCACACAGATACGCAGTATTTT. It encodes CASNNGVWGFHTDTQYF.